This T cell receptor (beta chain) was found in a study of neurological immune-mediated disorders. Findings and limits, study-wide: The expanded clones of different subjects shared no CDR3 amino acid sequences (suggesting private repertoires in all groups).

There were 1 million CD4+ or CD8+ T cells used in the sorted libraries. Remarks on this clonotype: Antigen specificity is unknown.

CDR1 SQVTM and CDR2 ANQGSEA come from the germline V gene. The CDR3 totals 14 residues. The cDNA was produced through 5'RACE with 10-nucleotide random UMIs. TCRdb recomputed calls from the 5' RACE reads with MiXCR, one row per CDR3 protein. The table lists 11,000 to 15,000 distinct CDR3 sequences, approximately 13% of them singletons. The source material was CD8+ T cells from blood. This sequence joins TRBV29-1 and TRBJ2-1, with 11 bases matching TRBD2. This sequence originates from a female donor with HTLV-1-associated myelopathy (HAM/TSP). CDR3 amino acids: CGILAGGAWDEQFF. The CDR3 DNA reads as TGCGGCATTTTAGCGGGAGGGGCCTGGGATGAGCAGTTCTTC.